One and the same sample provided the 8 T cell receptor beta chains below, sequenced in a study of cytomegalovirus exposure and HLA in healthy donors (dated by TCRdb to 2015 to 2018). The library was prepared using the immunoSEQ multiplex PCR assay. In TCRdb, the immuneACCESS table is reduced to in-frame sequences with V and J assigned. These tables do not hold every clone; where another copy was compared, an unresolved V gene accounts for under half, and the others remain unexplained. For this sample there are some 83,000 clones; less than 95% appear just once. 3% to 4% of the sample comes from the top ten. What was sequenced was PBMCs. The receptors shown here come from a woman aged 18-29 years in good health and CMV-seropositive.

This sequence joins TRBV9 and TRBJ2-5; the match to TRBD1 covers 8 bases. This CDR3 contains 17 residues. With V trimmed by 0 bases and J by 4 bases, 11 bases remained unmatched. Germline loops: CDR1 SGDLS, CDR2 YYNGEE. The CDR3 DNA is TGTGCCAGCAGCGTAGGTCTAGGCAGGGGGCAAATAGAGACCCAGTACTTC. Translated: CASSVGLGRGQIETQYF.

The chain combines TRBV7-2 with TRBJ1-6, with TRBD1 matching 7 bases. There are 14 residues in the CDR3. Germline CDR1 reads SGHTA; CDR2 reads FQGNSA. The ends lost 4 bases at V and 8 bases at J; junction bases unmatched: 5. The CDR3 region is CASSSRGSDSPLHF. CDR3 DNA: TGTGCCAGCAGCTCCAGGGGGAGTGATTCACCCCTCCACTTT. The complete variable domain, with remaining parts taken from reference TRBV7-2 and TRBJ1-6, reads GAGVSQSPSNKVTEKGKDVELRCDPISGHTALYWYRQSLGQGLEFLIYFQGNSAPDKSGLPSDRFSAERTGGSVSTLTIQRTQQEDSAVYLCASSSRGSDSPLHFGNGTRLTVT.

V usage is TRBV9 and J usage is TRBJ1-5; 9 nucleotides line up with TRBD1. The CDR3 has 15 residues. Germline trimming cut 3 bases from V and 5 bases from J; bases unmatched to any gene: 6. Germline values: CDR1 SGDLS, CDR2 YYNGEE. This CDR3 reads CASSAGTGFDQPQHF. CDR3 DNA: TGTGCCAGCAGCGCTGGGACAGGGTTTGATCAGCCCCAGCATTTT.

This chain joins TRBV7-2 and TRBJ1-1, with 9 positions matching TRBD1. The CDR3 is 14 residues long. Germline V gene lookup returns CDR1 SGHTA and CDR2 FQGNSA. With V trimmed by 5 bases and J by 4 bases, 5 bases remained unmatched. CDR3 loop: CASSGDRVATEAFF. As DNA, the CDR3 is TGTGCCAGCAGCGGGGACAGGGTAGCCACTGAAGCTTTCTTT.

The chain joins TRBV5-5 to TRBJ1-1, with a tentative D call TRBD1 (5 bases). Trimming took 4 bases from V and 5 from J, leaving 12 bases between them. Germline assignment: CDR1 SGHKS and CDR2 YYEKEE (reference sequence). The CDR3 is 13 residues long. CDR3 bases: TGTGCCAGCAGCGTGACCCGGGGGACTGAAGCTTTCTTT. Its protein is CASSVTRGTEAFF. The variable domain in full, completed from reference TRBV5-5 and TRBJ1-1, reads DAGVTQSPTHLIKTRGQQVTLRCSPISGHKSVSWYQQVLGQGPQFIFQYYEKEERGRGNFPDRFSARQFPNYSSELNVNALLLGDSALYLCASSVTRGTEAFFGQGTRLTVV.

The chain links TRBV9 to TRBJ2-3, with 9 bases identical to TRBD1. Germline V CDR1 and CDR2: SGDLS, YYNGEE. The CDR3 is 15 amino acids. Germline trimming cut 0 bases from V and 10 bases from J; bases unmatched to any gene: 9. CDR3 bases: TGTGCCAGCAGCGTAGCTTATGGACAGGGGATCGCGCAGTATTTT. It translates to CASSVAYGQGIAQYF.

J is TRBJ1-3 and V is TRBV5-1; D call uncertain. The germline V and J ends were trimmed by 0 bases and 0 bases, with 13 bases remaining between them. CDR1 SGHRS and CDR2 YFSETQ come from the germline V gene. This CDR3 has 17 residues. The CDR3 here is CASSLASPRISGNTIYF. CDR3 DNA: TGCGCCAGCAGCTTGGCCAGCCCGAGGATCTCTGGAAACACCATATATTTT.

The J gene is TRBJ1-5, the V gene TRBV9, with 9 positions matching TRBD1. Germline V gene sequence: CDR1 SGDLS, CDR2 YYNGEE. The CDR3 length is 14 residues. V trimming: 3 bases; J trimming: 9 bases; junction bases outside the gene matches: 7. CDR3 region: CASSAGTGSGPQHF. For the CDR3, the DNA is TGTGCCAGCAGCGCCGGGACAGGGTCAGGGCCCCAGCATTTT.